This record concerns one TCR beta chain sequence. Its target is not known. These data belong to a study of Graves' ophthalmopathy and Graves' hyperthyroidism. Study results and limitations: Thyroid clonotypes that were expanded above 0.001 frequency mostly also appeared in blood.

The V end lost 5 bases, the J end lost 8 bases, and 14 bases lay between the germline ends. Looked up from germline, CDR1 is SGDLS and CDR2 is YYNGEE. The CDR3 loop spans 14 amino acids. Ophthalmopathy was moderately-to-severely active, CAS at least 3, NOSPECS at least 4, lasting under 3 months. Patients were diagnosed from clinical symptoms, serum thyroxine, TRAb, thyroid ultrasound and orbital computed tomography. The authors amplified TCR beta CDR3 regions, and they did so from RNA transcripts for repertoire sequencing. In the first round, RT-PCR was carried out with HTBI primers, and a multiplex PCR formed the second round. TCRdb reanalysed the multiplex PCR reads using MiXCR and keeps one entry per CDR3 protein. Found here are 500,000 to 800,000 distinct CDR3 sequences, over 40% of them singletons; the top ten hold more than 2.5%.

The source of this sequence is an adult man with Graves' ophthalmopathy. The genes are TRBV9 and TRBJ1-6, with D maybe TRBD1 (6 bases). The sample taken for sequencing was peripheral blood. CDR3 sequence: CASSDIQGYSPLHF. The CDR3 DNA is TGTGCCAGCAGTGATATACAGGGATATTCACCCCTCCACTTT.